This TCR beta chain was documented in a study of response to subunit inactivated influenza vaccine. V was shortened by 5 bases and J by 2 bases, with 17 bases between the two germline ends. Germline loops: CDR1 LNHDA, CDR2 SQIVND (reference sequence). The CDR3 sequence is 16 residues long. TCRdb called the RT-PCR reads again in MiXCR, with one record for every CDR3 protein. Here the sample spans 530,000 or so distinct CDR3 sequences, approximately 14% being singletons. Whole-study findings and limits: The authors offered the suggestion that each seasonal influenza vaccination recruits few new T cells.

A remark on this clonotype: Its antigen remains unknown.

This TCR was sampled from a man aged 50-60 years who received an inactivated influenza vaccine. Sequences were derived from PBMCs from blood, sampled approximately 12 days after vaccination. The chain carries TRBV19 and TRBJ2-3; D uncertain. The DNA of the CDR3 is TGTGCCAGTAGTGCCCGCCGGCGGCGGTTCACAGATACGCAGTATTTT. This translates into CASSARRRRFTDTQYF. Using reference TRBV19 and TRBJ2-3 for the parts outside the CDR3, the full variable domain is DGGITQSPKYLFRKEGQNVTLSCEQNLNHDAMYWYRQDPGQGLRLIYYSQIVNDFQKGDIAEGYSVSREKKESFPLTVTSAQKNPTAFYLCASSARRRRFTDTQYFGPGTRLTVL.